Shown below are 16 T cell receptor beta chains from a single sample sequenced in a study of vaccination effects on CD4 cells after COVID-19. No antigens are known for them. Before any sequencing was done, the ViraFEST assay used viral peptide pools to expand antigen-specific CD4+ T cells. The culture ran for about 10 days, and then CD4+ T cells were isolated. Participants received two doses of either the BNT162b2 or mRNA-1273 vaccine. Data came from immunoSEQ multiplex PCR; TCRdb stores just in-frame clones and leaves some out. In the table there are about 33,000 clones, around 70% of which are singletons. This sample comprised CD4+ T cells from PBMCs cultured with HCoV-229E spike peptides, obtained after COVID-19 vaccination. Receptors originate from a human donor who received a COVID-19 vaccine.

The V gene is TRBV4-1, the J gene TRBJ2-5, with D possibly TRBD2 on 6 matching bases. V gave up 6 bases and J gave up 0 bases, with 14 bases separating them. This CDR3 comprises 15 residues. Germline lookup yields CDR1 MGHRA and CDR2 YSYEKL. CDR3 in DNA: TGCGCCAGCAGTAAACCCGGGACTGACCAAGAGACCCAGTACTTC. Translated, it gives CASSKPGTDQETQYF.

The gene calls are TRBV6-5 and TRBJ2-7; D might be TRBD1 or TRBD2, each matching 5 bases. The length of the CDR3 is 14 residues. Germline CDR1 reads MNHEY; CDR2 reads SVGAGI. Between the trimmed V and J ends, which lost 6 bases and 5 bases, there was a span of 17 bases. This chain's CDR3 is CASRPGTAVHEQYF. The CDR3 DNA is TGTGCCAGCAGACCCGGGACCGCCGTCCACGAGCAGTACTTC.

This chain connects TRBV30 to TRBJ1-5, with D hard to call. The V gene's germline CDR1 is GTSNPN and CDR2 SVGIG (reference sequence). The CDR3 is 14 amino acids. Trimming removed 3 bases from V and 3 bases from J, with 12 bases in between. The CDR3 loop reads CAWRNAGFNQPQHF. DNA for the CDR3: TGTGCCTGGAGAAATGCGGGATTCAATCAGCCCCAGCATTTT.

The table lists this clone with a count of one. This chain uses TRBV5-1 with TRBJ2-5; no clear D gene. The CDR3 totals 15 residues. Germline loops: CDR1 SGHRS, CDR2 YFSETQ. V shed 0 bases and J shed 0 bases, with 9 bases lying between them. Written as DNA, the CDR3 is TGCGCCAGCAGCTTGGTATCGTTGGACCAAGAGACCCAGTACTTC. Amino acid sequence: CASSLVSLDQETQYF.

V usage is TRBV4-2 and J usage is TRBJ2-5, with 13 bases that match TRBD2. Germline CDR1 LGHNA, CDR2 YNFKEQ. V dropped 4 bases and J dropped 4; count of bases not matched to a gene: 9. The CDR3 runs 17 residues. CDR3 DNA sequence: TGTGCCAGCAGCCCTCCTACTAGCGGGGGGGCCTCAGAGACCCAGTACTTC. This codes for CASSPPTSGGASETQYF.

The chain combines TRBV30 with TRBJ1-2; 7 positions agree with TRBD1. The CDR3 is 15 amino acids. Germline lookup yields CDR1 GTSNPN and CDR2 SVGIG (reference sequence). V lost 4 bases, J lost 4 bases, and 12 bases stayed unmatched. Here the CDR3 reads CAWNRGLTSLYGYTF. CDR3 DNA sequence: TGTGCCTGGAACAGGGGCCTAACCTCTCTCTATGGCTACACCTTC.

The CDR3 reads CASSLGLNDEQFF. CDR3 bases: TGTGCCAGCAGCTTAGGCCTAAATGATGAGCAGTTCTTC. J is TRBJ2-1 and V is TRBV7-9, with D hard to call. V dropped 1 base and J dropped 8 bases, with 9 bases sitting between them. From germline, CDR1 is SEHNR and CDR2 FQNEAQ (reference sequence). CDR3 size: 13 residues.

The V and J genes are TRBV2 and TRBJ1-6; 9 positions match TRBD1. There are 16 residues in the CDR3. Germline CDR1 reads SNHLY; CDR2 reads FYNNEI. Losses at the gene ends were 5 bases for V and 10 bases for J; bases not matched to a gene: 12. This CDR3 reads CASSLRAGTGKSPLHF. DNA for the CDR3: TGTGCCAGCAGTCTAAGGGCCGGGACAGGGAAGTCACCCCTCCACTTT.

The chain couples TRBV19 to TRBJ2-7; weak D call: TRBD2 (6 bases). Germline V CDR1 and CDR2: LNHDA, SQIVND (reference sequence). V was pared by 8 bases and J by 2 bases, with 16 bases between. The CDR3 is 14 residues long. Here the CDR3 reads CASALGGVAYEQYF. CDR3 coding DNA: TGTGCCAGTGCCCTTGGCGGGGTGGCCTACGAGCAGTACTTC. The variable domain in full, with the rest retrieved from reference TRBV19 and TRBJ2-7, is DGGITQSPKYLFRKEGQNVTLSCEQNLNHDAMYWYRQDPGQGLRLIYYSQIVNDFQKGDIAEGYSVSREKKESFPLTVTSAQKNPTAFYLCASALGGVAYEQYFGPGTRLTVT.

The V call is TRBV11-2, the J call TRBJ2-3, with 7 bases identical to TRBD2. The ends lost 3 bases at V and 6 bases at J; junction bases unmatched: 15. This CDR3 region has 17 residues. Germline lookup yields CDR1 SGHAT and CDR2 FQNNGV. CDR3 sequence reads: CASSFLAAAGVYDTQYF. CDR3 DNA: TGTGCCAGCAGCTTTTTAGCTGCGGCGGGGGTATACGATACGCAGTATTTT.

The V call is TRBV11-2, the J call TRBJ1-1; no firm D call. The CDR3 has 18 amino acids. In germline, CDR1 is SGHAT, CDR2 FQNNGV. V lost 5 bases and J 1 base, leaving 23 bases between the germline ends. The CDR3 coding sequence is TGTGCCAGCAGCCGGGCAGTGGTCTCGGGGTCGTGGAACACTGAAGCTTTCTTT. Its translation: CASSRAVVSGSWNTEAFF.

The chain carries TRBV5-4 and TRBJ1-6, with D possibly matching TRBD1 (5 bases). Germline CDR1 and CDR2: SGHNT and YYREEE (reference sequence). The CDR3 totals 15 residues. V lost 0 bases, J lost 4 bases, and 8 bases lay in between. DNA of the CDR3: TGTGCCAGCAGCTTGGAGGCAGGGTATAATTCACCCCTCCACTTT. It yields the protein CASSLEAGYNSPLHF.

DNA of the CDR3: TGTGCCAGCAGCTTAGGTTGGCAGTCACAAGAGACCCAGTACTTC. Encoded protein: CASSLGWQSQETQYF. The chain joins TRBV7-2 to TRBJ2-5; D is unresolved. V was pared by 1 base and J by 2 bases, with 11 bases between. The CDR3 covers 15 residues. Germline-derived CDR1 and CDR2 are SGHTA and FQGNSA. The complete variable domain, with remaining parts taken from reference TRBV7-2 and TRBJ2-5, reads GAGVSQSPSNKVTEKGKDVELRCDPISGHTALYWYRQSLGQGLEFLIYFQGNSAPDKSGLPSDRFSAERTGGSVSTLTIQRTQQEDSAVYLCASSLGWQSQETQYFGPGTRLLVL.

This clone occurred a few times. The chain joins TRBV10-1 to TRBJ2-2; the match to TRBD1 covers 10 bases. This CDR3 comprises 16 residues. Per the germline V gene, CDR1 is WNHNN and CDR2 is SYGVQD (reference sequence). The V and J ends lost 1 base and 6 bases, in that order; junction bases with no gene match: 5. The CDR3 coding sequence is TGCGCCAGCAGTGAGTTTCGGACAGGGGGAGCCGGGGAGCTGTTTTTT. This encodes CASSEFRTGGAGELFF.

This clone was seen more than once but under ten times. This chain uses TRBV7-9 with TRBJ1-2; TRBD1 aligns across 9 bases. This CDR3 is built from 13 residues. Germline CDR1 and CDR2: SEHNR and FQNEAQ (reference sequence). V dropped 3 bases and J dropped 6; count of bases not matched to a gene: 2. CDR3 amino acids: CASSFGQGNGYTF. The CDR3 nucleotides are TGTGCCAGCAGCTTCGGACAGGGGAATGGCTACACCTTC.

The rearrangement uses TRBV5-1 and TRBJ2-1, with 11 bases lining up with TRBD2. The CDR3 has 15 residues. From germline, CDR1 is SGHRS and CDR2 YFSETQ. Trimming removed 5 bases from V and 2 bases from J; junction bases left unmatched: 3. CDR3 bases: TGCGCCAGCAGAGAGACTAGCGGGGCCTACAATGAGCAGTTCTTC. Translating it yields CASRETSGAYNEQFF.